A selection of T cell receptor beta chains follows, all from one sample in a study of blood T cells in healthy people across ages. TCRdb fed the 5' RACE reads into MiXCR, producing one record per CDR3 protein. In the table there are around 870,000 distinct CDR3 sequences, more than 25% of which are singletons. Sequenced: blood. These receptors all come from a woman at least 80 years old in good health. The CDR3 runs from the conserved cysteine through the conserved F or W. D genes are given only for firm matches. Not every row has a clone size; where given, it reads once, few, many or a size class.

J,V,size,D,CDR3,DNA
TRBJ1-1,TRBV25-1,NA,NA,CASSGMWGARTEAFF,TGTGCCAGCAGTGGGATGTGGGGGGCGCGAACTGAAGCTTTCTTT
TRBJ1-2,TRBV4-1,NA,NA,CASSQTDTNYGYTF,TGCGCCAGCAGCCAAACAGATACAAACTATGGCTACACCTTC
TRBJ2-1,TRBV6-2/TRBV6-3,many,NA,CASSYSPGQTSNEQFF,TGTGCCAGCAGTTACTCCCCAGGGCAAACATCCAATGAGCAGTTCTTC
TRBJ1-2,TRBV7-9,many,NA,CASSRTGSGGYTF,TGTGCCAGCAGCCGAACAGGGAGCGGTGGCTACACCTTC
TRBJ2-3,TRBV3-1,NA,TRBD2,CASSHRAGGRTDTQYF,TGTGCCAGCAGCCATAGAGCGGGGGGACGGACAGATACGCAGTATTTT
TRBJ2-1,TRBV5-6,many,TRBD2,CASSVPLAGGPGNEQFF,TGTGCCAGCAGCGTACCTCTAGCGGGGGGTCCTGGCAATGAGCAGTTCTTC
TRBJ2-7,TRBV6-6,many,TRBD1,CASREPTGGNEQYF,TGTGCCAGCAGAGAGCCGACAGGGGGCAACGAGCAGTACTTC
TRBJ2-5,TRBV6-1,NA,NA,CASRIGGSGETQYF,TGTGCCAGCAGGATTGGAGGGAGTGGAGAGACCCAGTACTTC
TRBJ2-2,TRBV7-9,NA,NA,CASTFLGGELFF,TGTGCCAGCACCTTCCTCGGCGGGGAGCTGTTTTTT
TRBJ1-4,TRBV4-2,few,NA,CASSQGQSNEKLFF,TGTGCCAGCAGCCAAGGACAGTCTAATGAAAAACTGTTTTTT
TRBJ2-7,TRBV6-4,many,NA,CASGLEGGEARQGSFSYEQYF,TGTGCCAGCGGATTAGAGGGTGGGGAAGCGCGTCAGGGGTCGTTCTCCTACGAGCAGTACTTC
TRBJ1-5,TRBV20-1,NA,NA,CSATGDGEWSQPQHF,TGCAGTGCAACCGGAGACGGGGAGTGGAGTCAGCCCCAGCATTTT
TRBJ1-5,TRBV20-1,NA,NA,CSARNLYNQPQHF,TGCAGTGCTAGAAATCTCTACAATCAGCCCCAGCATTTT
TRBJ2-3,TRBV20-1,NA,TRBD2,CSARARLAKTVTDTQYF,TGCAGTGCTAGAGCCAGACTAGCCAAAACCGTCACAGATACGCAGTATTTT
TRBJ1-2,TRBV6-6,NA,NA,CASSPGTVDGHTF,TGTGCCAGCAGCCCGGGTACAGTGGATGGCCACACCTTC
TRBJ2-7,TRBV4-3,NA,TRBD1,CASSQETGVGYEQDF,TGCGCCAGCAGCCAGGAGACAGGGGTGGGCTACGAGCAGGACTTC
TRBJ1-4,TRBV4-3,many,NA,CASSQDATATNEKLFF,TGCGCCAGCAGCCAAGATGCAACCGCAACTAATGAAAAACTGTTTTTT
TRBJ2-3,TRBV10-1,NA,TRBD1,CASQQGLGTDTQYF,TGCGCCAGTCAACAGGGGTTGGGCACAGATACGCAGTATTTT
TRBJ1-1,TRBV29-1,few,NA,CSVRTPEAFF,TGCAGCGTACGGACACCCGAAGCTTTCTTT
TRBJ2-7,TRBV7-9,NA,TRBD1,CASSVLPGQVTPYEQYF,TGTGCCAGCAGCGTCCTACCGGGACAGGTGACCCCCTACGAGCAGTACTTC
TRBJ2-5,TRBV7-2,many,NA,CASSRALGTQYF,TGTGCCAGCAGCCGGGCGCTGGGGACCCAGTACTTC
TRBJ2-5,TRBV29-1,NA,NA,CSVQGRGRETQYF,TGCAGCGTCCAGGGACGAGGTCGGGAGACCCAGTACTTC
TRBJ2-1,TRBV7-2,few,NA,CASSLSTLPTGFF,TGTGCCAGCAGCTTATCCACATTGCCTACGGGGTTCTTC
TRBJ1-2,TRBV7-2,NA,NA,CASSLAAAGLNYGYTF,TGTGCCAGCAGCTTAGCCGCGGCAGGGCTGAACTATGGCTACACCTTC
TRBJ1-1,TRBV18,NA,NA,CASSPPNGVTEAFF,TGTGCCAGCTCACCACCGAATGGGGTCACTGAAGCTTTCTTT
TRBJ2-1,TRBV5-4,many,NA,CASSPDSGVYNEQFF,TGTGCCAGCAGCCCGGACTCGGGAGTCTACAATGAGCAGTTCTTC
TRBJ2-3,TRBV2,many,TRBD1,CASSGQGRTDTQYF,TGTGCCAGCAGTGGACAGGGTCGTACAGATACGCAGTATTTT
TRBJ1-5,TRBV2,few,NA,CASSDRALSYNQPQHF,TGTGCCAGCAGTGATAGGGCGCTATCATACAATCAGCCCCAGCATTTT
TRBJ2-5,TRBV3-1,NA,NA,CASSQFDETQYF,TGTGCCAGCAGCCAATTTGATGAGACCCAGTACTTC
TRBJ2-3,TRBV2,NA,TRBD1,CASSEGGQGARDTQYF,TGTGCCAGCAGTGAAGGGGGACAGGGGGCAAGAGATACGCAGTATTTT
TRBJ1-2,TRBV6-5,many,TRBD1,CASSYAASTTGFYGYTF,TGTGCCAGCAGTTACGCGGCTTCAACGACAGGGTTCTATGGCTACACCTTC
TRBJ2-5,TRBV5-1,many,NA,CASSLNPGPQETQYF,TGCGCCAGCAGCTTGAACCCAGGGCCCCAAGAGACCCAGTACTTC
TRBJ2-1,TRBV5-1,NA,NA,CASSLESHRGNEQFF,TGCGCCAGCAGCTTGGAGTCCCACCGGGGGAATGAGCAGTTCTTC
TRBJ2-3,TRBV7-2,many,NA,CASSPQGGFTDTQYF,TGTGCCAGCAGCCCCCAGGGGGGGTTCACAGATACGCAGTATTTT
TRBJ2-7,TRBV24-1,many,TRBD2,CATSETGTSGESSYEQYF,TGTGCCACCAGTGAAACCGGGACTAGCGGTGAGAGCTCCTACGAGCAGTACTTC
TRBJ1-5,TRBV21-1,NA,NA,CASSRGGDRGSNQPQHF,TGTGCCAGCAGCCGAGGGGGGGACAGGGGGAGCAATCAGCCCCAGCATTTT
TRBJ2-3,TRBV11-2,many,TRBD2,CASSREDSTDTQYF,TGTGCCAGCAGTCGGGAGGATAGCACAGATACGCAGTATTTT
TRBJ2-7,TRBV27,NA,TRBD2,CASSSVAGRSDEQYF,TGTGCCAGCAGTTCCGTAGCGGGTAGGTCCGACGAGCAGTACTTC
TRBJ2-7,TRBV28,many,NA,CASSLLNEQYF,TGTGCCAGCAGCCTACTTAACGAGCAGTACTTC
TRBJ2-3,TRBV20-1,NA,NA,CSARDVGGATDTQYF,TGCAGTGCTAGAGATGTGGGGGGGGCTACAGATACGCAGTATTTT
TRBJ1-1,TRBV29-1,NA,NA,CSTGFQDTEAFF,TGCAGCACAGGCTTTCAGGACACTGAAGCTTTCTTT
TRBJ1-2,TRBV7-2,few,TRBD1,CASSPGQAWAHTF,TGTGCCAGCAGCCCGGGACAGGCTTGGGCTCACACCTTC
TRBJ1-2,TRBV19,NA,TRBD1,CASSTTDRANYGYTF,TGTGCCAGTAGTACTACGGACAGGGCCAACTATGGCTACACCTTC
TRBJ1-6,TRBV12-3/TRBV12-4,few,NA,CASSFTGLDSPLHF,TGTGCCAGCAGTTTCACAGGGCTGGACTCACCCCTCCACTTT
TRBJ2-7,TRBV6-2/TRBV6-3,many,NA,CASSYSPGGPYEQYF,TGTGCCAGCAGTTACTCGCCCGGGGGACCCTACGAGCAGTACTTC
TRBJ1-1,TRBV5-1,many,TRBD1,CASGGQGGTEAFF,TGCGCCAGCGGCGGACAGGGCGGCACTGAAGCTTTCTTT
TRBJ1-2,TRBV4-1,NA,NA,CASSQERDISGYTF,TGCGCCAGCAGCCAGGAGAGGGACATCAGTGGCTACACCTTC
TRBJ2-3,TRBV4-2,many,TRBD1,CASSQDRQGAKDTQYF,TGTGCCAGCAGCCAAGATCGACAGGGGGCAAAAGATACGCAGTATTTT
TRBJ1-5,TRBV30,NA,NA,CAYGGGRAGGNQPQHF,TGTGCCTACGGAGGGGGGCGCGCGGGGGGCAATCAGCCCCAGCATTTT
TRBJ2-5,TRBV12-3/TRBV12-4,NA,NA,CASSRGLSETQYF,TGTGCCAGCAGCCGGGGACTCTCAGAGACCCAGTACTTC
TRBJ2-7,TRBV10-2,NA,NA,CASRDPGVFLYNEQYF,TGCGCCAGCAGGGACCCAGGGGTCTTCCTTTACAATGAGCAGTACTTC